This T cell receptor (beta chain) was found in a study of control samples from healthy donors and cancer patients (dated by TCRdb to 2019 to 2021). Library creation used the immunoSEQ multiplex PCR assay. TCRdb stores this immuneACCESS table with in-frame sequences only. Part of the clones is absent; in the studies checked, under half of the shortfall reflects unresolved V genes, and no reason is known for the rest. The sample records about 120,000 clones, about 94% of which are singletons. Over 2.5% of the sample is held by the ten biggest clonotypes. Turning to this clone: This receptor's antigen is unknown. Base quality data are lacking; no much larger clone is found one base away.

The sample taken for sequencing was blood. The sequence came from a young man in good health.

The sequenced DNA: TGTGCCAGCAGCTCCCGGGATACTCCCTCCTACGAGCAGTACTTC. Its protein product is CASSSRDTPSYEQYF. In this chain, TRBV5-8 is recombined with TRBJ2-7; perhaps TRBD2 is the D gene, with 5 bases matching. CDR1 is given as SGHTS and CDR2 as YDEGEE, both from the germline V gene. Trimming takes 3 bases from V and 0 bases from J, and the germline ends sit 13 bases apart. The CDR3 sequence holds 15 residues, the cysteine and phenylalanine included. Just CDR3 DNA is preserved here, 45 bases in frame from base 1. The reference TRBV5-8 and TRBJ2-7 proteins fill in what lies around the CDR3, so the full variable domain reads EAGVTQSPTHLIKTRGQQATLRCSPISGHTSVYWYQQALGLGLQFLLWYDEGEERNRGNFPPRFSGRQFPNYSSELNVNALELEDSALYLCASSSRDTPSYEQYFGPGTRLTVT.